The clone carrying this T cell receptor (beta chain) is medium-sized by share. Antigen: not known. The data originate from a study of spatial heterogeneity in lung cancer. Study findings and constraints: Tracking of tumor mutation counts was seen in expanded intratumoral alpha and beta TCR counts.

V was clipped by 3 bases and J by 3 bases, with 6 bases between them. Germline CDR1 reads DFQATT; CDR2 reads SNEGSKA (reference sequence). The length of the CDR3 is 11 residues. TCRdb ran MiXCR on the 5' RACE reads and lists one entry per CDR3 protein. The sample consists of approximately 7,600 distinct CDR3 sequences, around 15% of them appearing once. Specified time point: sample taken at primary tumor resection. The V gene is TRBV20-1, the J gene TRBJ2-7; D uncertain. Sequenced here: lung tumor tissue, sampled at surgery. The source is a female donor with early-stage non-small cell lung cancer. Here the CDR3 DNA reads TGCAGTGCTAGGCGACGCTACGAGCAGTACTTC. Translating gives CSARRRYEQYF.